The clone carrying this TCR beta chain was seen more than once but under ten times. Its antigen is undetermined. Germline V gene data show CDR1 as SGHRS and CDR2 as YFSETQ. This CDR3 contains 16 residues. With 0 bases clipped from V and 2 bases from J, the junction kept 5 bases outside the gene matches. This entry is derived from a study of T-cell memory formation after mild COVID-19. Notes on the study in general: Largely, contracting CD4+ clones fell within CM and EM, and contracting CD8+ clones within EMRA.

5'RACE, which relied on constant-segment primers, yielded TCR alpha and TCR beta cDNA libraries carrying sample barcodes and UMIs. MiXCR was run by TCRdb on the 5' RACE reads, yielding one entry per CDR3 protein. The table lists fewer than 150,000 distinct CDR3 sequences, approximately 17% of them singletons, with about 5.2% in the top ten. The sample was PBMCs or a T cell subset sorted from them (not recorded which). This clonotype was sampled from a man between 18 and 35 years old who had mild COVID-19 (a few samples of this study predate the infection). Cell type and time point are not known. This sequence joins TRBV5-1 and TRBJ2-3, with 8 bases identical to TRBD2. CDR3 sequence (DNA): TGCGCCAGCAGCTTGGTACTAGCGGCCCTCACAGATACGCAGTATTTT. Translation gives CASSLVLAALTDTQYF.